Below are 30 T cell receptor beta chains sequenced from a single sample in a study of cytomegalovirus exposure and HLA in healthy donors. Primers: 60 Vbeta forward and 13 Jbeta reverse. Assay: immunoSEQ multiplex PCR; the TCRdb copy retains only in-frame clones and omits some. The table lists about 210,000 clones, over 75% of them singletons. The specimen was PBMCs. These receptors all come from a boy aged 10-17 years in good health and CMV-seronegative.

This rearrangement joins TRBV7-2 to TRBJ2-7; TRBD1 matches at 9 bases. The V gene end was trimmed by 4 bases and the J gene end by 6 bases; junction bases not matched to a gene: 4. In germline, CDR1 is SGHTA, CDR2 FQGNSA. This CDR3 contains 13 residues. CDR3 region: CASSSLGQGEQYF. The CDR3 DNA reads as TGTGCCAGCAGCTCCCTGGGACAGGGCGAGCAGTACTTC.

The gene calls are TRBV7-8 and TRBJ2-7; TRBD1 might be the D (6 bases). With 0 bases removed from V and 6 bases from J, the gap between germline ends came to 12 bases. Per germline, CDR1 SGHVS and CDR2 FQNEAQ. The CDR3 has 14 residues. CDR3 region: CASSLAPQGREQYF. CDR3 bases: TGTGCCAGCAGCTTAGCCCCACAGGGACGCGAGCAGTACTTC.

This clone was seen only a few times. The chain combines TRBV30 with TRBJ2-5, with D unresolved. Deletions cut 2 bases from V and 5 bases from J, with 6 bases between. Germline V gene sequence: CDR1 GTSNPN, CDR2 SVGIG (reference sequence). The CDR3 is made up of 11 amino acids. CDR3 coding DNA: TGTGCCTGGAGTTTCCAGGAGACCCAGTACTTC. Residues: CAWSFQETQYF. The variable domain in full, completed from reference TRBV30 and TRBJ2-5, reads SQTIHQWPATLVQPVGSPLSLECTVEGTSNPNLYWYRQAAGRGLQLLFYSVGIGQISSEVPQNLSASRPQDRQFILSSKKLLLSDSGFYLCAWSFQETQYFGPGTRLLVL.

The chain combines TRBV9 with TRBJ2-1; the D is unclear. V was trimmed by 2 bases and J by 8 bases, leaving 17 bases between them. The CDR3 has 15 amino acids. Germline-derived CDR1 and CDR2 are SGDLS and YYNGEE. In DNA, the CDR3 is TGTGCCAGCAGCGTCGGTAGCTCGTCTGCCTATGAGCAGTTCTTC. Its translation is CASSVGSSSAYEQFF.

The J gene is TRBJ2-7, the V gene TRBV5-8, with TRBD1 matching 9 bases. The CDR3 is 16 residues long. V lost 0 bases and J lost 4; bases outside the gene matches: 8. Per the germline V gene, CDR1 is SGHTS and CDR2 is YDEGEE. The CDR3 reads CASSLDRTGEKYEQYF. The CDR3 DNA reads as TGTGCCAGCAGCTTGGATAGGACAGGGGAAAAATACGAGCAGTACTTC.

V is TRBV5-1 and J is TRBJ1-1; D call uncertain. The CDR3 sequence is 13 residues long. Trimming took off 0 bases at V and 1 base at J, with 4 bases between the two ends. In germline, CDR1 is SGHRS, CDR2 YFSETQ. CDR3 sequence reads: CASSLDRNTEAFF. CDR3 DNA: TGCGCCAGCAGCTTGGACAGGAACACTGAAGCTTTCTTT.

CDR3 amino acids: CAWARQSQGYTF. In nucleotides, the CDR3 is TGTGCCTGGGCCCGACAGTCACAGGGCTACACCTTC. The rearrangement links TRBV30 to TRBJ1-2, with D perhaps matching TRBD1 (5 bases). The V end lost 5 bases, the J end lost 8 bases, and 15 bases lay between the germline ends. Germline assignment: CDR1 GTSNPN and CDR2 SVGIG (reference sequence). CDR3 length: 12 amino acids.

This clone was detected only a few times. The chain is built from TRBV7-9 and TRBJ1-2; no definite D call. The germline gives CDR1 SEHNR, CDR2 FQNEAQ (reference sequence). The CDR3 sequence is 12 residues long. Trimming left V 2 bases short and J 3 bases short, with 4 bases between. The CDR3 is CASSLSDYGYTF. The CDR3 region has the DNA TGTGCCAGCAGCTTATCAGACTATGGCTACACCTTC.

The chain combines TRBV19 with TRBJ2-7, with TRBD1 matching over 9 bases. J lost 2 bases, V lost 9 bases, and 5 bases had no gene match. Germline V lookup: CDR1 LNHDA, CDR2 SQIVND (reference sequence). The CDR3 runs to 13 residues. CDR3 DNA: TGTGCCAGCGGGACAGGGCAAGCCTACGAGCAGTACTTC. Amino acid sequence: CASGTGQAYEQYF.

CDR3 sequence reads: CASSPGTRTDTQYF. CDR3 coding DNA: TGTGCCAGCTCGCCCGGGACTAGGACAGATACGCAGTATTTT. The rearrangement uses TRBV18 and TRBJ2-3; 8 bases match TRBD2. The CDR3 runs to 14 residues. Germline trimming cut 6 bases from V and 3 bases from J; bases unmatched to any gene: 5. The germline CDR1 and CDR2 sequences are KGHSH and LQKENI.

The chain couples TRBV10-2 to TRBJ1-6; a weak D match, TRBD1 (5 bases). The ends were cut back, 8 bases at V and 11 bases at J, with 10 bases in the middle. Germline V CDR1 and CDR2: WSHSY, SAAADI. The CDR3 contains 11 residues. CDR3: CASGRGTPLHF. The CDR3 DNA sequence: TGCGCCAGCGGTCGGGGGACACCCCTCCACTTT.

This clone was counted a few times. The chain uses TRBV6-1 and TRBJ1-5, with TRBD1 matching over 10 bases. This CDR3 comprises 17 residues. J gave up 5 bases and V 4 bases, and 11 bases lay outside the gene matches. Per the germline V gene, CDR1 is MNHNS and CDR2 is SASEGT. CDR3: CASSALPTGGGDQPQHF. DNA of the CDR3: TGTGCCAGCAGTGCGCTACCGACAGGGGGCGGTGATCAGCCCCAGCATTTT.

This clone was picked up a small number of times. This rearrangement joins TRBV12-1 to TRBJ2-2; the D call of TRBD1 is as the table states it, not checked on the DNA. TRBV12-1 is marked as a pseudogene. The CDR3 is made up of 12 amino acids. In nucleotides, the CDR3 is TGTGCCAGCAGCTCACAGGGGGGGGAGCTGTTTTTT. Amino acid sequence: CASSSQGGELFF.

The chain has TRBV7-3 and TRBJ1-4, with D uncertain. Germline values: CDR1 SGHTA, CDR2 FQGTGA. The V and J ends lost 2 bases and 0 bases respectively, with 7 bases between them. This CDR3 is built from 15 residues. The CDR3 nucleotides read TGTGCCAGCAGCTTAGTAGCTGCAACTAATGAAAAACTGTTTTTT. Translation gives CASSLVAATNEKLFF.

DNA of the CDR3: TGTGCCAGCGGCACTTACGGGCGTGGAGGCACCGGGGAGCTGTTTTTT. This gives the protein CASGTYGRGGTGELFF. The rearrangement uses TRBV7-9 and TRBJ2-2, with D perhaps matching TRBD2 (5 bases). Germline loops: CDR1 SEHNR, CDR2 FQNEAQ (reference sequence). The CDR3 spans 16 residues. Trimming cost V 8 bases and J 4 bases, with 20 bases left between them.

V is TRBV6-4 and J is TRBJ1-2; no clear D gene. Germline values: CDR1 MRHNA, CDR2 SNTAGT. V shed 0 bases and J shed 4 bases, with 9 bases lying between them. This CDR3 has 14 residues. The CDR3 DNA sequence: TGTGCCAGCAGTGACTCGAGTCACAGCTATGGCTACACCTTC. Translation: CASSDSSHSYGYTF.

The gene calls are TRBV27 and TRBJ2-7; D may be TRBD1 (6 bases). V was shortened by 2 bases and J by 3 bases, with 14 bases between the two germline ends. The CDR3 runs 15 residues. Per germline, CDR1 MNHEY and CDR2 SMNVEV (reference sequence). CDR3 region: CASSLNGGRGYEQYF. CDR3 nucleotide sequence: TGTGCCAGCAGTTTAAATGGGGGCAGGGGCTACGAGCAGTACTTC.

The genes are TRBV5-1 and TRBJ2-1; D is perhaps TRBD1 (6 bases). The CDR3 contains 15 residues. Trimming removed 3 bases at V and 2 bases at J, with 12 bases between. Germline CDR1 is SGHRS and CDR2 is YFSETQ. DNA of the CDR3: TGCGCCAGCAGCTCACGGGACAAGGCCTACAATGAGCAGTTCTTC. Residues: CASSSRDKAYNEQFF.

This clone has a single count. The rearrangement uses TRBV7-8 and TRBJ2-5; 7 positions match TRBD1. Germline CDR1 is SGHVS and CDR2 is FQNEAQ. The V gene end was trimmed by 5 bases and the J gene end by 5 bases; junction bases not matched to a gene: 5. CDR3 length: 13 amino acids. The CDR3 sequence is CASSQDRSETQYF. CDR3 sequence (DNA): TGTGCCAGCAGCCAGGACAGGTCCGAGACCCAGTACTTC.

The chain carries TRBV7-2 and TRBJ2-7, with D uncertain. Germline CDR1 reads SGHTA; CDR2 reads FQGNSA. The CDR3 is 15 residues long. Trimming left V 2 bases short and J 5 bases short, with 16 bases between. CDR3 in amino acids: CASSLFPLQAHEQYF. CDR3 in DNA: TGTGCCAGCAGCTTATTTCCCCTCCAGGCCCACGAGCAGTACTTC.

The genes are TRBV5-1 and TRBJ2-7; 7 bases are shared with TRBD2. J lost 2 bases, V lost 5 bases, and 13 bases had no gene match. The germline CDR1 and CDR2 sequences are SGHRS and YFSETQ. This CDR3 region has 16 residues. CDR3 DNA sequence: TGCGCCAGCAGTCATATGGGGGGGGACGAAACCTACGAGCAGTACTTC. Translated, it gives CASSHMGGDETYEQYF.

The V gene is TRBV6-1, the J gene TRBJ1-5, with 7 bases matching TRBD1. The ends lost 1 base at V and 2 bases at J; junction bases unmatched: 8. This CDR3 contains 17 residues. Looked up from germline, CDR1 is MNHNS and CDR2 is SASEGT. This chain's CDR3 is CASSEGPYRGGNQPQHF. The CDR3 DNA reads TGTGCCAGCAGTGAAGGCCCCTACAGGGGTGGCAATCAGCCCCAGCATTTT.

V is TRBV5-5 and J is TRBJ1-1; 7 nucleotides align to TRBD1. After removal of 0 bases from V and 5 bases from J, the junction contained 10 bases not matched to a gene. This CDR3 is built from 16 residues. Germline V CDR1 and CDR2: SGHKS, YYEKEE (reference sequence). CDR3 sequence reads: CASSLGQGWGATEAFF. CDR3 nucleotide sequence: TGTGCCAGCAGCTTGGGACAGGGATGGGGGGCGACTGAAGCTTTCTTT. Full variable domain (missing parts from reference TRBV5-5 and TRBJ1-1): DAGVTQSPTHLIKTRGQQVTLRCSPISGHKSVSWYQQVLGQGPQFIFQYYEKEERGRGNFPDRFSARQFPNYSSELNVNALLLGDSALYLCASSLGQGWGATEAFFGQGTRLTVV.

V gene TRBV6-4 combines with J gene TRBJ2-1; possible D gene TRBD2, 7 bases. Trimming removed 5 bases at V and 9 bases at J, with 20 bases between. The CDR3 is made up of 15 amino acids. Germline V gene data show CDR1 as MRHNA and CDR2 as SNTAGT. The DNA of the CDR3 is TGTGCCAGCAGTTTGGCGGGGGCTGGATCGGTTGAGCAGTTCTTC. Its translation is CASSLAGAGSVEQFF.

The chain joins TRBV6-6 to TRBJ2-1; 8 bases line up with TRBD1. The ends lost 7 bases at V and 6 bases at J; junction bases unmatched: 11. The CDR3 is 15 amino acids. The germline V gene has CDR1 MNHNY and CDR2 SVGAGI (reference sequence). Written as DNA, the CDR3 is TGTGCCAGCAATCGGGACAGGAGATACTTCAATGAGCAGTTCTTC. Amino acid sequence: CASNRDRRYFNEQFF.

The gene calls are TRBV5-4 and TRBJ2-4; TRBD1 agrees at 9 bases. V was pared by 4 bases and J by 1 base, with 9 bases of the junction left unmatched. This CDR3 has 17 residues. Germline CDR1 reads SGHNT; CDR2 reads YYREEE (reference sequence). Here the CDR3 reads CASSEGQGLGAKNIQYF. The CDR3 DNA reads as TGTGCCAGCAGCGAGGGACAGGGCCTCGGGGCCAAAAACATTCAGTACTTC.

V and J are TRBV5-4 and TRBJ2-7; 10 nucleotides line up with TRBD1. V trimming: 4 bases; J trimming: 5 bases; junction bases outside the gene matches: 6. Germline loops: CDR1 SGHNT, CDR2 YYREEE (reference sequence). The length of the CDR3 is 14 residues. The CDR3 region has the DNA TGTGCCAGCAGCCTGAAGACAGGGGGCAACGAGCAGTACTTC. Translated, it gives CASSLKTGGNEQYF.

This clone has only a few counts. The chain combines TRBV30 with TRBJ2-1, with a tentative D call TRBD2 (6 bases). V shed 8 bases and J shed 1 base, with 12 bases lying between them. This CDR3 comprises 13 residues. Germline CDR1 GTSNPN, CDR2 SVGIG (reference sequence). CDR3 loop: CAGDFLSYNEQFF. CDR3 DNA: TGTGCCGGGGACTTCCTATCCTACAATGAGCAGTTCTTC. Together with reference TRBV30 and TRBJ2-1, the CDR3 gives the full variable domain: SQTIHQWPATLVQPVGSPLSLECTVEGTSNPNLYWYRQAAGRGLQLLFYSVGIGQISSEVPQNLSASRPQDRQFILSSKKLLLSDSGFYLCAGDFLSYNEQFFGPGTRLTVL.

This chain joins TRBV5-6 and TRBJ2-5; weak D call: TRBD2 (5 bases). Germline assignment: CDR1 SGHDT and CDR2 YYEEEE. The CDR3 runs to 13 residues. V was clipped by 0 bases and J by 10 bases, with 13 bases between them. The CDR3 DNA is TGTGCCAGCAGCTTGGGAGGACTCCTGGGCCAGTACTTC. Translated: CASSLGGLLGQYF. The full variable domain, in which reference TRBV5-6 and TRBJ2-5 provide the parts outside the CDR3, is DAGVTQSPTHLIKTRGQQVTLRCSPKSGHDTVSWYQQALGQGPQFIFQYYEEEERQRGNFPDRFSGHQFPNYSSELNVNALLLGDSALYLCASSLGGLLGQYFGPGTRLLVL.

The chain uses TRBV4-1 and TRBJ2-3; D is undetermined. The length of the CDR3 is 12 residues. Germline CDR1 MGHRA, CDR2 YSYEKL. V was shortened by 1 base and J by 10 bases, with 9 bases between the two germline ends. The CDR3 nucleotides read TGCGCCAGCAGCCAAGTCGGTTCGGCGCAGTATTTT. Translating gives CASSQVGSAQYF.